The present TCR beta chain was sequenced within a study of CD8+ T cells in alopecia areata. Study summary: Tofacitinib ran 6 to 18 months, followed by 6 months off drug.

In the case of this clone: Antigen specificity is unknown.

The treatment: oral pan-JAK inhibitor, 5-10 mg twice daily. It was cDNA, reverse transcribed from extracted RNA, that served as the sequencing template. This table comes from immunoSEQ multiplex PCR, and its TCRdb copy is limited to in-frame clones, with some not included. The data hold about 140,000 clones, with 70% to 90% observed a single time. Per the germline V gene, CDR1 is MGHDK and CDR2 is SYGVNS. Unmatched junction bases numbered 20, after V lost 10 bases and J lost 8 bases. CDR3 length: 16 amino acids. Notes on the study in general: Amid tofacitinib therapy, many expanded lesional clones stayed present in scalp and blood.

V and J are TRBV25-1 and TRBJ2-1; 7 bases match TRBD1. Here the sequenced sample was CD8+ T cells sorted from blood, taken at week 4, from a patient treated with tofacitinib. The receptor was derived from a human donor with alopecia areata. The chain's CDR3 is CANLPGGQSKLDEQFF. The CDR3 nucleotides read TGTGCCAACCTCCCAGGGGGTCAATCAAAGCTGGATGAGCAGTTCTTC. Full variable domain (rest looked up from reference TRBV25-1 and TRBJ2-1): EADIYQTPRYLVIGTGKKITLECSQTMGHDKMYWYQQDPGMELHLIHYSYGVNSTEKGDLSSESTVSRIRTEHFPLTLESARPSHTSQYLCANLPGGQSKLDEQFFGPGTRLTVL.